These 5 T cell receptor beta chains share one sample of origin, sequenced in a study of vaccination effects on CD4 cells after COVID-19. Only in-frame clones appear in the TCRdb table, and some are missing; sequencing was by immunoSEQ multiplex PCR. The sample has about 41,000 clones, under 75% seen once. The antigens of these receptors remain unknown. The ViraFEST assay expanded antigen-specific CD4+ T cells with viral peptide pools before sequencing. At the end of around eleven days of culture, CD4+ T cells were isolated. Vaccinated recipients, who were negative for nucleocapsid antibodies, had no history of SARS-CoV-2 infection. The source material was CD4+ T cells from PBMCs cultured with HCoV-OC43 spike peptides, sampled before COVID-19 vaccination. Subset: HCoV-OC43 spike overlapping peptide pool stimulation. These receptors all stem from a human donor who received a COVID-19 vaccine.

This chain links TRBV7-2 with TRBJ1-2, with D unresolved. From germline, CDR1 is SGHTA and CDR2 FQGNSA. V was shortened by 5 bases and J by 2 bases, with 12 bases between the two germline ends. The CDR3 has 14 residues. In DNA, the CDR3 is TGTGCCAGCAGCCCGACGGGCACAAACTATGGCTACACCTTC. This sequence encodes CASSPTGTNYGYTF.

Here the CDR3 DNA reads TGTGCCTGGAGTGGCCTCGTCCCCGGGGAGACCCAGTACTTC. Its protein is CAWSGLVPGETQYF. This chain links TRBV30 with TRBJ2-5; D uncertain. CDR3 length: 14 residues. Trimming removed 1 base at V and 5 bases at J, with 14 bases between. Germline CDR1 GTSNPN, CDR2 SVGIG (reference sequence).

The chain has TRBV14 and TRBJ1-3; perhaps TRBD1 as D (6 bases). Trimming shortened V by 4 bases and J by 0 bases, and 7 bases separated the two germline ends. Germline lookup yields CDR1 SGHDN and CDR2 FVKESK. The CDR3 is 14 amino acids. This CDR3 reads CASSLQGSGNTIYF. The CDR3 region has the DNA TGTGCCAGCAGCCTACAGGGCTCTGGAAACACCATATATTTT.

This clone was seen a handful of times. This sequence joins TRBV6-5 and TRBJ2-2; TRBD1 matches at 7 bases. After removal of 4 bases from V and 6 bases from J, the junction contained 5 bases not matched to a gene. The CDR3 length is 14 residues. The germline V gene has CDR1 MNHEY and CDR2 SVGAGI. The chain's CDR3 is CASSFRQGSGELFF. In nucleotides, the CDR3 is TGTGCCAGCAGTTTCCGACAGGGTTCCGGGGAGCTGTTTTTT.

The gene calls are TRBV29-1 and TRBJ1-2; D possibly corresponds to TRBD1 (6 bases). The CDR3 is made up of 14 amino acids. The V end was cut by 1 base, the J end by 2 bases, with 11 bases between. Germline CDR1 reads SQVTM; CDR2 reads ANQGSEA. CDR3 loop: CSVEAQTGNYGYTF. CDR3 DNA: TGCAGCGTTGAAGCTCAAACAGGGAACTATGGCTACACCTTC.